A single sample is the source of the 3 T cell receptor beta chains below, sequenced in a study of cytomegalovirus exposure and HLA in healthy donors. PCR primers comprised 60 Vbeta and 13 Jbeta primers. Sequencing was performed with immunoSEQ multiplex PCR; in TCRdb, only in-frame clones are kept and a portion is missing. This sample has approximately 160,000 clones, with about 81% found just once. The material sequenced was PBMCs. These receptors all stem from a girl aged 2 to 10 in good health and CMV-seropositive.

The chain has TRBV28 and TRBJ1-1, with unresolved D. The V end was cut by 5 bases, the J end by 1 base, with 8 bases between. Germline V gene lookup returns CDR1 MDHEN and CDR2 SYDVKM. This CDR3 region has 13 residues. CDR3 protein: CASSTVWNTEAFF. The CDR3, as DNA: TGTGCCAGCAGTACAGTCTGGAACACTGAAGCTTTCTTT.

This chain connects TRBV7-9 to TRBJ2-5; TRBD2 matches 8 bases. Per the germline V gene, CDR1 is SEHNR and CDR2 is FQNEAQ (reference sequence). Germline trimming cut 3 bases from V and 2 bases from J; bases unmatched to any gene: 5. The CDR3 totals 15 residues. CDR3 sequence (DNA): TGTGCCAGCAGCTTTGCGCGGGAGGCACAAGAGACCCAGTACTTC. This encodes CASSFAREAQETQYF.

The V gene is TRBV4-3, the J gene TRBJ2-1, with D perhaps matching TRBD2 (6 bases). This CDR3 contains 20 residues. V dropped 6 bases and J dropped 8 bases, with 35 bases sitting between them. Looked up from germline, CDR1 is LGHNA and CDR2 is YSLEER. The CDR3 region has the DNA TGCGCCAGCAGTTCGCCGGGCGGGATCCGCTCCATTGGAATAACGGATGAGCAGTTCTTC. The encoded protein is CASSSPGGIRSIGITDEQFF.